Below are 23 T cell receptor beta chains sequenced from a single sample in a study of radiotherapy plus CTLA-4 blockade in lung cancer. Some clones are missing from TCRdb's copy, which holds only in-frame ones; the method was immunoSEQ multiplex PCR. The repertoire consists of over 10,000 clones, with about 81% occurring once and the leading ten covering around 32%. The sample here was peripheral blood, taken from a patient treated with radiotherapy plus ipilimumab. Receptors originate from a human donor with non-small cell lung cancer that progressed on radiotherapy plus ipilimumab.

CDR3 DNA: TGTGCCAGCAGCTTGGGACAGGGCTTGAGGCACGAGCAGTACTTC. Translating gives CASSLGQGLRHEQYF. V and J are TRBV5-6 and TRBJ2-7; TRBD1 matches at 7 bases. Trimming at V came to 0 bases and at J to 5 bases, leaving 8 bases not matched to a gene. Per germline, CDR1 SGHDT and CDR2 YYEEEE. This CDR3 contains 15 residues.

V is TRBV15 and J is TRBJ1-4, with TRBD1 as a possible D gene (6 bases). The V gene's germline CDR1 is LNHNV and CDR2 YYDKDF (reference sequence). This CDR3 region has 15 residues. V was trimmed by 3 bases and J by 3 bases, leaving 11 bases between them. Here the CDR3 reads CATSSRGASNEKLFF. The CDR3 DNA follows: TGTGCCACCAGCAGTAGGGGGGCGTCTAATGAAAAACTGTTTTTT.

This chain joins TRBV6-6 and TRBJ1-5; 7 bases map to TRBD1. The CDR3 contains 15 residues. CDR1 is MNHNY and CDR2 is SVGAGI in the germline V gene (reference sequence). Trimming cost V 8 bases and J 3 bases; bases outside gene matches: 10. CDR3 sequence: CASERVQGLNQPQHF. In nucleotides, the CDR3 is TGTGCCAGCGAGCGTGTACAGGGGCTCAATCAGCCCCAGCATTTT.

The J gene is TRBJ2-5, the V gene TRBV7-8; tentatively, D is TRBD1 (5 bases). The germline V and J ends were trimmed by 1 base and 3 bases, with 6 bases remaining between them. The CDR3 sequence is 13 residues long. Looked up from germline, CDR1 is SGHVS and CDR2 is FQNEAQ. The CDR3 loop is CASSLGQKETQYF. The CDR3 DNA is TGTGCCAGCAGCTTAGGACAGAAAGAGACCCAGTACTTC.

The chain employs TRBV5-1 and TRBJ1-5; a possible D gene is TRBD1 (6 bases). With 4 bases removed from V and 7 bases from J, the gap between germline ends came to 18 bases. Germline-derived CDR1 and CDR2 are SGHRS and YFSETQ. This CDR3 has 15 amino acids. In nucleotides, the CDR3 is TGCGCCAGCAGCCGGGAAGGGGGATCGGGCCAGCCCCAGCATTTT. Residues: CASSREGGSGQPQHF.

The genes are TRBV19 and TRBJ1-1; 9 nucleotides agree with TRBD1. V lost 6 bases, J lost 4 bases, and 9 bases stayed unmatched. Germline values: CDR1 LNHDA, CDR2 SQIVND (reference sequence). This CDR3 is 15 amino acids long. The chain's CDR3 is CASSRQGVLGTEAFF. The CDR3 nucleotides are TGTGCCAGTAGCAGACAGGGGGTGTTGGGCACTGAAGCTTTCTTT.

The V call is TRBV7-6, the J call TRBJ1-1, with 7 bases identical to TRBD1. Trimming cost V 4 bases and J 8 bases; bases outside gene matches: 7. In germline, CDR1 is SGHVS, CDR2 FNYEAQ. The CDR3 totals 13 residues. Written as DNA, the CDR3 is TGTGCCAGCAGCTGGGGGACAGACCAAGAAGCTTTCTTT. Encoded protein: CASSWGTDQEAFF.

The rearrangement uses TRBV27 and TRBJ2-2; D is perhaps TRBD1 (6 bases). V was shortened by 4 bases and J by 7 bases, with 16 bases between the two germline ends. The CDR3 totals 15 residues. From germline, CDR1 is MNHEY and CDR2 SMNVEV (reference sequence). The CDR3 region has the DNA TGTGCCAGCAGTTACCCGACAGGCTCTGGCGGGGAGCTGTTTTTT. Encoded protein: CASSYPTGSGGELFF.

The chain carries TRBV6-6 and TRBJ2-3, with D perhaps assigned TRBD1 or TRBD2 (5 bases each). The CDR3 totals 15 residues. Germline CDR1 MNHNY, CDR2 SVGAGI (reference sequence). V dropped 7 bases and J dropped 2 bases, with 16 bases sitting between them. The CDR3 DNA sequence: TGTGCCAGCACCCCCGGGACGGCCTACACAGATACGCAGTATTTT. As protein: CASTPGTAYTDTQYF.

The chain employs TRBV27 and TRBJ1-1; weak D call: TRBD1 (5 bases). The CDR3 loop spans 14 amino acids. V lost 5 bases, J lost 6 bases, and 16 bases lay in between. CDR1 MNHEY and CDR2 SMNVEV come from the germline V gene (reference sequence). The CDR3 DNA is TGTGCCAGCAGTAACCGGGACCCTGGGCCTGAAGCTTTCTTT. This gives the protein CASSNRDPGPEAFF.

The gene calls are TRBV11-2 and TRBJ2-1, with TRBD1 matching over 9 bases. Germline V lookup: CDR1 SGHAT, CDR2 FQNNGV. This CDR3 is 15 amino acids long. J was trimmed by 6 bases and V by 4 bases; bases with no gene match: 7. DNA for the CDR3: TGTGCCAGCAGCTCAAGACAGGGGGGCATCAATGAGCAGTTCTTC. Translated: CASSSRQGGINEQFF.

This chain links TRBV6-1 with TRBJ2-7; 9 bases agree with TRBD1. The CDR3 covers 15 residues. With 3 bases clipped from V and 2 bases from J, the junction kept 5 bases outside the gene matches. Germline V CDR1 and CDR2: MNHNS, SASEGT. The CDR3 DNA reads TGTGCCAGCAGTGAGGCGGGGACAGGGCCCTACGAGCAGTACTTC. Encoded protein: CASSEAGTGPYEQYF.

J is TRBJ1-2 and V is TRBV5-6, with unresolved D. The germline V gene encodes CDR1 SGHDT and CDR2 YYEEEE. The length of the CDR3 is 12 residues. V shed 2 bases and J shed 8 bases, with 10 bases lying between them. CDR3 nucleotides: TGTGCCAGCAGCTTCCGCCGAGACGGCTACACCTTC. As protein: CASSFRRDGYTF.

This clone occurred a few times. This rearrangement joins TRBV5-1 to TRBJ1-2; D uncertain. Germline loops: CDR1 SGHRS, CDR2 YFSETQ. The V end lost 2 bases, the J end lost 6 bases, and 11 bases lay between the germline ends. The CDR3 runs 13 residues. CDR3 bases: TGCGCCAGCAGCTTAGGAAGGGCGGATGGCTACACCTTC. Amino acids: CASSLGRADGYTF.

The rearrangement links TRBV6-5 to TRBJ1-2; 10 nucleotides align to TRBD1. Germline loops: CDR1 MNHEY, CDR2 SVGAGI. This CDR3 region has 14 residues. The V gene end was trimmed by 5 bases and the J gene end by 8 bases; junction bases not matched to a gene: 8. This CDR3 reads CASSPTGTGEGYTF. CDR3 sequence (DNA): TGTGCCAGCAGTCCGACCGGGACAGGGGAAGGCTACACCTTC.

The V gene is TRBV6-1, the J gene TRBJ1-1; D call uncertain. Trimming removed 6 bases from V and 5 bases from J, with 16 bases in between. The CDR3 extends over 14 amino acids. The germline gives CDR1 MNHNS, CDR2 SASEGT. CDR3: CASSQGGRRTEAFF. DNA of the CDR3: TGTGCCAGCAGCCAAGGAGGCAGAAGGACTGAAGCTTTCTTT.

This chain uses TRBV5-6 with TRBJ2-1; D may be TRBD1 (6 bases). The CDR3 loop spans 17 amino acids. With 0 bases removed from V and 1 base from J, the gap between germline ends came to 14 bases. Germline V gene lookup returns CDR1 SGHDT and CDR2 YYEEEE. The CDR3 nucleotides read TGTGCCAGCAGCTTGGACACAGGGCATGGATCCTACAATGAGCAGTTCTTC. Translation gives CASSLDTGHGSYNEQFF.

The chain is built from TRBV9 and TRBJ1-2; 8 bases map to TRBD1. V trimming: 0 bases; J trimming: 8 bases; junction bases outside the gene matches: 12. The CDR3 covers 16 residues. CDR1 is SGDLS and CDR2 is YYNGEE in the germline V gene. DNA of the CDR3: TGTGCCAGCAGCGTAGCCCGACTGGACAGGGTAGGGGGCTACACCTTC. Protein: CASSVARLDRVGGYTF.

V usage is TRBV4-1 and J usage is TRBJ2-5, with D perhaps TRBD2 (6 bases). In germline, CDR1 is MGHRA, CDR2 YSYEKL. The ends were cut back, 4 bases at V and 5 bases at J, with 17 bases in the middle. CDR3 length equals 15 residues. The DNA for the CDR3 is TGCGCCAGCAGCCGGACCTCGGCGGGGCCTGAGACCCAGTACTTC. This sequence encodes CASSRTSAGPETQYF.

J is TRBJ2-5 and V is TRBV5-1, with a tentative D call TRBD2 (5 bases). Trimming took 3 bases from V and 4 from J, leaving 13 bases between them. The CDR3 contains 14 residues. Germline CDR1 and CDR2: SGHRS and YFSETQ. CDR3 in DNA: TGCGCCAGCAGCTCCCTCGAGAGGGTAGAGACCCAGTACTTC. Its translation is CASSSLERVETQYF.

The chain recombines TRBV7-2 with TRBJ2-5; 8 bases are shared with TRBD2. This CDR3 contains 15 residues. CDR1 and CDR2 from the germline V gene are SGHTA and FQGNSA. J lost 5 bases, V lost 1 base, and 6 bases had no gene match. The CDR3, as DNA: TGTGCCAGCAGCTTAGTTCGGGGGGGGAGGGAGACCCAGTACTTC. Protein sequence: CASSLVRGGRETQYF.

This clone was seen just once. The junction departs from germline at one end; a sequencing error may be responsible. The chain employs TRBV5-1 and TRBJ2-2; a weak D match, TRBD2 (7 bases). This CDR3 has 16 amino acids. Looked up from germline, CDR1 is SGHRS and CDR2 is YFSETQ. CDR3 nucleotides: TGCGCCAGCAGCTTGGTCGCGGGGGCGAACACCAGGGAGCTGTTTTTT. Translation: CASSLVAGANTRELFF.

The chain couples TRBV19 to TRBJ1-6; D may be TRBD1 (5 bases). Germline CDR1 LNHDA, CDR2 SQIVND (reference sequence). The V gene lost 6 bases and the J gene lost 8 bases, with 8 bases spanning the gap. The CDR3 runs to 12 residues. The CDR3 sequence is CASRGTDSPLHF. In DNA form, the CDR3 reads TGTGCCAGTAGAGGGACGGATTCACCCCTCCACTTT. The whole variable domain, filled in from reference TRBV19 and TRBJ1-6, reads DGGITQSPKYLFRKEGQNVTLSCEQNLNHDAMYWYRQDPGQGLRLIYYSQIVNDFQKGDIAEGYSVSREKKESFPLTVTSAQKNPTAFYLCASRGTDSPLHFGNGTRLTVT.